What follows are 14 T cell receptor beta chains derived from one specimen sequenced in a study of OX40 agonist ivuxolimab in advanced cancers. Libraries were made using the immunoSEQ multiplex PCR assay. The source is immuneACCESS, and TCRdb retained only in-frame sequences with V and J called. Part of the clones is not carried over; for the studies checked, unresolved V genes explain less than half of this, and the remainder is unexplained. Here the sample has approximately 82,000 clones; 84% occur a single time. The ten largest clones represent 20% to 25% of the sample. The specimen was CD4+ or CD8+ T cells sorted from blood, collected in a trial of the OX40 agonist ivuxolimab. The receptors derive from an adult with an advanced solid tumor such as melanoma, head and neck, liver or kidney cancer.

The genes are TRBV5-1 and TRBJ2-2; D perhaps matches TRBD2 (6 bases). The CDR3 runs 16 residues. V was clipped by 6 bases and J by 2 bases, with 17 bases between them. Germline-derived CDR1 and CDR2 are SGHRS and YFSETQ. The CDR3 reads CASKPRDGSNTGELFF. CDR3 bases: TGCGCCAGCAAACCTCGGGACGGGAGTAACACCGGGGAGCTGTTTTTT.

The CDR3 DNA is TGCGCCAGCAGCATGGACAGGGGCAATGAGCAGTTCTTC. Translating gives CASSMDRGNEQFF. The rearrangement joins TRBV5-1 to TRBJ2-1; 9 bases fit TRBD1. The ends lost 4 bases at V and 6 bases at J; junction bases unmatched: 2. The CDR3 runs to 13 residues. Per germline, CDR1 SGHRS and CDR2 YFSETQ.

The chain couples TRBV6-1 to TRBJ2-7, with 7 bases matching TRBD1. The CDR3 has 14 residues. Trimming cost V 4 bases and J 10 bases; bases outside gene matches: 13. Germline V gives CDR1 MNHNS, CDR2 SASEGT. This CDR3 is CASSGGTALSKQYF. The CDR3 DNA reads TGTGCCAGCAGTGGGGGGACAGCCCTTTCGAAACAGTACTTC.

The genes are TRBV2 and TRBJ2-3, with D maybe TRBD1 (6 bases). The CDR3 extends over 14 amino acids. CDR1 is SNHLY and CDR2 is FYNNEI in the germline V gene. V lost 4 bases and J 1 base, leaving 9 bases between the germline ends. This CDR3 reads CASSGGLGTDTQYF. CDR3 nucleotide sequence: TGTGCCAGCAGTGGGGGGCTCGGCACAGATACGCAGTATTTT.

The chain recombines TRBV5-1 with TRBJ1-6; no definite D call. The V end was cut by 0 bases, the J end by 4 bases, with 8 bases between. In germline, CDR1 is SGHRS, CDR2 YFSETQ. This CDR3 is 15 amino acids long. This CDR3 is CASSLESVYNSPLHF. The DNA of the CDR3 is TGCGCCAGCAGCTTGGAGTCTGTGTATAATTCACCCCTCCACTTT.

The V and J genes are TRBV7-2 and TRBJ2-7; the D is unclear. V was pared by 5 bases and J by 0 bases, with 14 bases between. The CDR3 covers 15 residues. Germline CDR1 is SGHTA and CDR2 is FQGNSA. For the CDR3, the DNA is TGTGCCAGCAGCCGAAGTACATCCGCCTCCTACGAGCAGTACTTC. It codes for CASSRSTSASYEQYF.

V gene TRBV19 combines with J gene TRBJ1-2, with 7 positions matching TRBD1. CDR1 and CDR2 (germline): LNHDA, SQIVND (reference sequence). The length of the CDR3 is 13 residues. With 7 bases clipped from V and 8 bases from J, the junction kept 10 bases outside the gene matches. The CDR3 nucleotides read TGTGCCAGTAACCTCGGACAGGCTAGCGGCTACACCTTC. This gives the protein CASNLGQASGYTF.

This rearrangement joins TRBV4-3 to TRBJ1-1, with D unresolved. The CDR3 spans 15 residues. Trimming took off 0 bases at V and 0 bases at J, with 8 bases between the two ends. Germline CDR1 LGHNA, CDR2 YSLEER. DNA of the CDR3: TGCGCCAGCAGCCAAGATTACGGGATGAACACTGAAGCTTTCTTT. Protein sequence: CASSQDYGMNTEAFF.

DNA for the CDR3: TGTGCCAGCAGATTAGAAACTGGAAACACCATATATTTT. This sequence encodes CASRLETGNTIYF. The chain joins TRBV6-6 to TRBJ1-3; D call uncertain. The CDR3 runs to 13 residues. The V and J ends lost 6 bases and 2 bases respectively, with 8 bases between them. From germline, CDR1 is MNHNY and CDR2 SVGAGI (reference sequence).

A note on this clone: At one of its ends the junction is not consistent with the germline gene, which may arise from a read error. J is TRBJ2-1 and V is TRBV4-2; TRBD2 matches 10 bases. The CDR3 spans 16 residues. Germline assignment: CDR1 LGHNA and CDR2 YNFKEQ. The CDR3 coding sequence is TGTGTCAGCAGCCAAGTTCGGCTAGCGGGAGACAATGAGCAGTTCTTC. Protein product: CVSSQVRLAGDNEQFF.

This clone was seen a single time. The chain uses TRBV5-6 and TRBJ2-1; D not certain. Germline V gives CDR1 SGHDT, CDR2 YYEEEE. Trimming took 6 bases from V and 8 from J, leaving 9 bases between them. The CDR3 contains 11 residues. CDR3 region: CASTRWDEQFF. In nucleotides, the CDR3 is TGTGCCAGCACACGGTGGGATGAGCAGTTCTTC.

V is TRBV19 and J is TRBJ2-3; D is perhaps TRBD2 (6 bases). Germline V lookup: CDR1 LNHDA, CDR2 SQIVND (reference sequence). This CDR3 has 15 residues. Trimming stripped 4 bases from V and 1 base from J, with 12 bases between. Here the CDR3 DNA reads TGTGCCAGTAGTAATCGGGGACTCGGCACAGATACGCAGTATTTT. Protein sequence: CASSNRGLGTDTQYF.

This sequence joins TRBV7-8 and TRBJ1-2; weak D call: TRBD1 (5 bases). Germline-derived CDR1 and CDR2 are SGHVS and FQNEAQ. The CDR3 consists of 15 residues. V was shortened by 1 base and J by 8 bases, with 17 bases between the two germline ends. The CDR3 here is CASSLVGAGKGGYTF. Here the CDR3 DNA reads TGTGCCAGCAGCTTAGTAGGGGCAGGGAAAGGCGGCTACACCTTC.

V and J are TRBV7-8 and TRBJ1-4; 9 bases are a match to TRBD1. The CDR3 covers 14 residues. Germline lookup yields CDR1 SGHVS and CDR2 FQNEAQ. V lost 5 bases, J lost 6 bases, and 4 bases stayed unmatched. CDR3 sequence reads: CASSPGTGYEKLFF. The CDR3, as DNA: TGTGCCAGCAGCCCCGGGACAGGGTATGAAAAACTGTTTTTT. Together with reference TRBV7-8 and TRBJ1-4, the CDR3 gives the full variable domain: GAGVSQSPRYKVAKRGQDVALRCDPISGHVSLFWYQQALGQGPEFLTYFQNEAQLDKSGLPSDRFFAERPEGSVSTLKIQRTQQEDSAVYLCASSPGTGYEKLFFGSGTQLSVL.